This TCR beta chain came from a study of T cell repertoires in cytomegalovirus infection. Findings and limits, study-wide: In two of eight donors, the top clonotype was HLA-C-restricted CMV-specific.

V was shortened by 6 bases and J by 0 bases, with 6 bases between the two germline ends. CDR3 length: 13 amino acids. Germline V gene lookup returns CDR1 DFQATT and CDR2 SNEGSKA (reference sequence). With regard to this clonotype: Its target is unknown.

TCRdb itself ran the reads through MiXCR, one entry per CDR3 protein. Of about 37,000 distinct CDR3 sequences in the sample, 52% were seen once. The TCR sequence derives from a human donor in good health (CMV status not recorded). Some clones in this sample may be carry-over from other donors' samples. This chain links TRBV20-1 with TRBJ2-6; D is unclear. Sequenced material: CD8+ T cells from cultured PBMCs, taken from culture after CMV antigen stimulation. Written as DNA, the CDR3 is TGCAGTGCCCGTGTCTCTGGGGCCAACGTCCTGACTTTC. It codes for CSARVSGANVLTF.